The source of this T cell receptor (beta chain) is a study of human T cells and chemical hapten exposure. Study outcomes and limitations: DPC sensitization did not alter TCRs above 1 in 1000 frequency.

In the case of this clonotype: Its specificity is unknown.

The time point: patch test 2, 6 weeks after DPC sensitization. Treatment: therapeutic diphenylcyclopropenone sensitization with weekly scalp DPC. CDR1 and CDR2 from the germline V gene are SEHNR and FQNEAQ (reference sequence). V was shortened by 6 bases and J by 1 base, with 13 bases between the two germline ends. This CDR3 has 14 residues. In TCRdb, the RACE reads were re-called with MiXCR into one record per CDR3 protein. The data contain roughly 94,000 distinct CDR3 sequences, 7.5% to 10% of them seen just once; the ten biggest clones take up about 2%. The chain combines TRBV7-9 with TRBJ2-7; possible D gene TRBD1, 6 bases. This TCR was sampled from a woman aged 40-49 years with alopecia areata. Some clones in this sample may be carry-over from other donors' samples. Sequenced material: whole blood, taken in connection with sensitization to the hapten diphenylcyclopropenone (DPC). The DNA of the CDR3 is TGTGCCAGCAGTCTCGACAGGCGGTCCTACGAGCAGTACTTC. Encoded protein: CASSLDRRSYEQYF.